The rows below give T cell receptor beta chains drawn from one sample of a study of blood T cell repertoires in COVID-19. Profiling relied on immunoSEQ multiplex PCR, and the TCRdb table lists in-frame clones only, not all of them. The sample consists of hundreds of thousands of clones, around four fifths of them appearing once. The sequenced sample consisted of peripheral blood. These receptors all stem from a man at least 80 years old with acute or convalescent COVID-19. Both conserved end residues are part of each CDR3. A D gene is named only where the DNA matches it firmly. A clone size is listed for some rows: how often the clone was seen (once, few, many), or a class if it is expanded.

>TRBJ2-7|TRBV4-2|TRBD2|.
TGTGCCAGCAGCCAAGATATGGCTAGCGGGGGCTACGAGCAGTACTTC
CASSQDMASGGYEQYF
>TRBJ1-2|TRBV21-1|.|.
TGTGCCAGCAGCACCTTCCCCCGGGACAATACTAACTATGGCTACACCTTC
CASSTFPRDNTNYGYTF
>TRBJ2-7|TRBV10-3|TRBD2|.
TGTGCCATCTCAGAGGGGCTAGCGGGATATGCGCAGTACTTC
CAISEGLAGYAQYF
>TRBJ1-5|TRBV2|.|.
TGTGCCAGCAGTGGGGAGGGGACGGGGCAGCCCCAGCATTTT
CASSGEGTGQPQHF
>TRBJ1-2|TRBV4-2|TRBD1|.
TGTGCCAGCAGCCAGGGACAGGGGGCGGACTTTACTAACTATGGCTACACCTTC
CASSQGQGADFTNYGYTF
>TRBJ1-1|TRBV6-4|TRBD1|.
TGTGCCAGCAGTGCCACACCGGGACAGGGGGCCGCTTTCTTT
CASSATPGQGAAFF
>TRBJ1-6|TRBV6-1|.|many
TGTGCCAGCAGTGAAGTTGGCGGTAGCTCCTATAATTCACCCCTCCACTTT
CASSEVGGSSYNSPLHF
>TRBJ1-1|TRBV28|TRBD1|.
TGTGCCAGCAGTTTAGTCGGCAGGGGGCTTTTGTACACTGAAGCTTTCTTT
CASSLVGRGLLYTEAFF
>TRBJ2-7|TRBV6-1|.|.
TGTGCCAGCAGTGGCGTGCGGCCCCGGCCGTCCACCGTAGACGAGCAGTACTTC
CASSGVRPRPSTVDEQYF
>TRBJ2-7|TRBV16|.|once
TGTGCCAGCAGCCAGGGGACACTCTCCTACGAGCAGTACTTC
CASSQGTLSYEQYF
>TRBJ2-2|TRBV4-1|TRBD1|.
TGCGCCAGCAGCCAGGGACAGCACACCGGGGAGCTGTTTTTT
CASSQGQHTGELFF
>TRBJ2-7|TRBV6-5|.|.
TGTGCCAGCAACCTAGACCAATACGAGCAGTACTTC
CASNLDQYEQYF
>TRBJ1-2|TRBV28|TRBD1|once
TGTGCCAGCAGCCCGGGACAGGGACGCGGCTACACCTTC
CASSPGQGRGYTF
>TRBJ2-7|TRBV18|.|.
TGTGCCAGCTCACCGACTAGTAACTACGAGCAGTACTTC
CASSPTSNYEQYF
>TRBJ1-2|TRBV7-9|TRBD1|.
TGTGCCAGCAGCTTGAACGGACAGGGCCACTACACCTTC
CASSLNGQGHYTF
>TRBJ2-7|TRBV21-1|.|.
TGTGCCAGCACCCCCGGGACTAGCGGGAAAAGCTCCTACGAGCAGTACTTC
CASTPGTSGKSSYEQYF
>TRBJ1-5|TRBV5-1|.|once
TGCGCCAGCAGCTCAGGGCCTCTTAGCAATCAGCCCCAGCATTTT
CASSSGPLSNQPQHF
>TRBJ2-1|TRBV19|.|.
TGTGCCAGTAGTATAAGCAATAGGCAGTTCTTC
CASSISNRQFF
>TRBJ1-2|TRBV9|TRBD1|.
TGTGCCAGCAGCCCGACAGGGGTAGGGTATGGCTACACCTTC
CASSPTGVGYGYTF
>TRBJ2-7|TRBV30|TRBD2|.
TGTGCCTGGAGTATGGCTAGCGGGGCCTACGAGCAGTACTTC
CAWSMASGAYEQYF